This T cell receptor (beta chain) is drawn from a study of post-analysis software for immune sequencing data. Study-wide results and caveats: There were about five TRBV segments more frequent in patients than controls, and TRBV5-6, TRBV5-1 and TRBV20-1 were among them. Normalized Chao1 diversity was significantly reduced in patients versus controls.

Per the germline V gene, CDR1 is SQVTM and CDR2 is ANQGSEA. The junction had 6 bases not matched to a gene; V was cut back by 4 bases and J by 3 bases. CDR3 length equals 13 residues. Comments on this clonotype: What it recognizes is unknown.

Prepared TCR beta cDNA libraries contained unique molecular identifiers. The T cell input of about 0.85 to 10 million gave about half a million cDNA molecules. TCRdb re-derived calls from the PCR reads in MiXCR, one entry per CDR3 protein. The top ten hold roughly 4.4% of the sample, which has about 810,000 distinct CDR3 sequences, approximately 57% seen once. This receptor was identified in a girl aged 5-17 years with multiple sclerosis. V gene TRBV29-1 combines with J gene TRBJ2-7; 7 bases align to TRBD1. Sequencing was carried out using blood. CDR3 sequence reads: CSVAGGEIYEQYF. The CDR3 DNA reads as TGCAGCGTTGCAGGGGGTGAGATCTACGAGCAGTACTTC.